Below, 18 T cell receptor beta chains from the same sample are listed, as sequenced in a study of tumor and adjacent non-tumor tissue in lung cancer. No cell sorting was done before RNA was extracted from the tissue. More than 3 cm separated this lung sample from the edge of the tumor. The library came from three nested PCR rounds adapted from ARM-PCR protocols. A single record per CDR3 protein comes from TCRdb applying MiXCR to the multiplex PCR reads. This sample yields 90,000 to 100,000 distinct CDR3 sequences, of which roughly 78% are seen a single time; approximately 28% belongs to the top ten. The sample taken for sequencing was distant non-tumor lung tissue. The receptor source for this set is a man aged 55 to 70 with small cell lung cancer.

Note on this clonotype: A read error may explain this, as a much larger clone is one base away. Because the CDR3 is missing its conserved closing phenylalanine or tryptophan, this is likely a read error. The rearrangement joins TRBV6-5 to TRBJ2-1, with D maybe TRBD2 (6 bases). V was shortened by 0 bases and J by 4 bases, with 22 bases between the two germline ends. CDR1 is MNHEY and CDR2 is SVGAGI in the germline V gene. The CDR3 is made up of 19 amino acids. Written as DNA, the CDR3 is TGTGCCAGCAGTTACTCGAGCGGGCGGGGACTGGCGACTTACAATGAGCAGTTCATC. This gives the protein CASSYSSGRGLATYNEQFI.

About this clonotype: This clone may be a read error of a much larger clone one base away. J is TRBJ2-3 and V is TRBV7-9, with 8 positions matching TRBD1. The CDR3 has 15 amino acids. Trimming at V came to 6 bases and at J to 6 bases, leaving 11 bases not matched to a gene. Germline-derived CDR1 and CDR2 are SEHNR and FQNEAQ (reference sequence). CDR3 loop: CASSIGQGVADTQYF. The CDR3, as DNA: TGTGCCAGCAGTATCGGACAGGGAGTTGCTGATACGCAGTATTTT. Full variable domain (remainder filled in from reference TRBV7-9 and TRBJ2-3): DTGVSQNPRHKITKRGQNVTFRCDPISEHNRLYWYRQTLGQGPEFLTYFQNEAQLEKSRLLSDRFSAERPKGSFSTLEIQRTEQGDSAMYLCASSIGQGVADTQYFGPGTRLTVL.

Of note for this clonotype: A junction end diverges from the germline sequence, so it may reflect a read error. This sequence joins TRBV11-2 and TRBJ2-1; D not resolved. CDR3 size: 14 residues. Per germline, CDR1 SGHAT and CDR2 FQNNGV. This CDR3 is CASILEAGLVDQFF. The CDR3 DNA reads as TGTGCCAGCATCTTAGAGGCTGGGTTGGTTGATCAGTTCTTC.

This chain's CDR3 is CASSQIGVAGYTF. The CDR3 DNA is TGTGCCAGCAGTCAGATTGGGGTTGCCGGCTACACCTTC. V gene TRBV6-2 or TRBV6-3 combines with J gene TRBJ1-2; no reliable D call. The CDR3 length is 13 residues. V was cut by 5 bases and J by 8 bases, with 15 bases left in between. CDR1 is MNHEY and CDR2 is SVGEGT in the germline V gene.

Turning to this clonotype: The junction does not match germline at one end; this may be a read error. The chain uses TRBV29-1 and TRBJ2-4; D is ambiguous. Per the germline V gene, CDR1 is SQVTM and CDR2 is ANQGSEA. This CDR3 region has 12 residues. CDR3 DNA sequence: TGCAGCTTGGGAACCAGGAAAAACATTCAATACTTC. Its protein product is CSLGTRKNIQYF.

A note on this clonotype: Without the conserved terminal phenylalanine or tryptophan, this CDR3 likely stems from a read error. This chain joins TRBV11-2 and TRBJ1-2, with no clear D. The CDR3 totals 13 residues. From germline, CDR1 is SGHAT and CDR2 FQNNGV. V lost 8 bases, J lost 1 base, and 11 bases lay in between. The CDR3 is CASDDKDNYGYTL. The CDR3 DNA reads as TGTGCCAGCGACGACAAGGATAACTATGGCTACACCCTC.

The chain combines TRBV5-6 with TRBJ2-7, with no clear D. This CDR3 region has 16 residues. The germline V gene has CDR1 SGHDT and CDR2 YYEEEE. CDR3 sequence (DNA): TGTGCCAGCAGCTTGGTATCGATGGATCCCCCCTACGATCAGTACGTC. This translates into CASSLVSMDPPYDQYV.

The V and J genes are TRBV15 and TRBJ2-1; TRBD1 aligns across 10 bases. Losses at the gene ends were 3 bases for V and 1 base for J; bases not matched to a gene: 0. The CDR3 loop spans 15 amino acids. Per the germline V gene, CDR1 is LNHNV and CDR2 is YYDKDF (reference sequence). CDR3 bases: TGTGCCACCAGCAGGGACAGGGGGTCCTACAATGAGCAGTTCTTC. Translated: CATSRDRGSYNEQFF.

With regard to this clonotype: A read error may produce the germline difference seen at one junction end. Written as DNA, the CDR3 is TGTGCCAGCAGCCAAGTGGCGGCCGAATATTCATCCCTCCACTTT. Its translation is CASSQVAAEYSSLHF. This sequence joins TRBV4-2 and TRBJ1-6; D gene unclear. The germline V gene encodes CDR1 LGHNA and CDR2 YNFKEQ. The CDR3 extends over 15 amino acids.

With respect to this clonotype: Since a much larger clone is just one base distant, this may be a read error. The chain links TRBV20-1 to TRBJ2-7; 7 positions match TRBD1. CDR3 length: 14 amino acids. Germline CDR1 reads DFQATT; CDR2 reads SNEGSKA (reference sequence). The CDR3 is CSASKGQSSYEQHV. CDR3 coding DNA: TGCAGTGCTAGTAAGGGACAGAGCTCCTACGAGCAGCACGTC.

In this sample, this clonotype turned up once. At one end, the junction sequence differs from germline, possibly due to a read error. The J gene is TRBJ1-2, the V gene TRBV5-5; D is uncertain. The CDR3 is 14 amino acids. Germline-derived CDR1 and CDR2 are SGHKS and YYEKEE (reference sequence). This CDR3 reads CASSLALTSNGYTF. The CDR3, as DNA: TGTGCCAGCAGCTTGGCCCTGACCTCTAATGGCTATACCTTC.

On this clonotype: Since a much larger clone is just one base distant, this may be a read error. The chain employs TRBV28 and TRBJ2-1; the match to TRBD2 covers 9 bases. Germline values: CDR1 MDHEN, CDR2 SYDVKM. This CDR3 spans 15 amino acids. In DNA, the CDR3 is TGTACCAGCGCCTACCCGGGGACTAGCAGCAATGAGCAGTTCTTC. Amino acid sequence: CTSAYPGTSSNEQFF.

In this sample, this clonotype turned up once. The rearrangement joins TRBV28 to TRBJ2-1, with 12 bases matching TRBD2. The CDR3 is 14 residues long. From germline, CDR1 is MDHEN and CDR2 SYDVKM. Trimming took 11 bases from V and 11 from J; bases not matched to a gene: 13. The CDR3 sequence: CACCPPSGRAQQFF. Written as DNA, the CDR3 is TGTGCCTGCTGCCCCCCTAGCGGGAGGGCCCAGCAGTTCTTC.

V gene TRBV5-4 combines with J gene TRBJ2-3; D gene uncertain. The germline V gene encodes CDR1 SGHNT and CDR2 YYREEE (reference sequence). CDR3 length: 15 residues. The germline V and J ends were trimmed by 0 bases and 11 bases, with 19 bases remaining between them. DNA for the CDR3: TGTGCCAGCAGCTTGGATCTGTCGAGCACATATATGCAGTATTTT. This gives the protein CASSLDLSSTYMQYF.

In regard to this clonotype: The junction does not match germline at one end; this may be a read error. The chain uses TRBV6-5 and TRBJ2-4, with TRBD2 matching 11 bases. CDR1 is MNHEY, CDR2 SVGAGI, per germline. The CDR3 sequence is 15 residues long. In DNA, the CDR3 is TGTTCCAGTAGTTTAGCGGGAGGGCCGGCGGACATTCAGTACTTC. Protein product: CSSSLAGGPADIQYF.

Note on this clonotype: With a much larger clone just one base away, this may be a read error. J is TRBJ2-1 and V is TRBV28; 7 bases align to TRBD2. The CDR3 is made up of 14 amino acids. Trimming removed 5 bases from V and 5 bases from J; junction bases left unmatched: 6. The germline V gene has CDR1 MDHEN and CDR2 SYDVKM. The CDR3 DNA sequence: TGTGCCAGCAGTCCCGGGGGGATAAACAATGAGCAGTTCTTC. Protein product: CASSPGGINNEQFF.

This clonotype was counted once. Germline and junction disagree at one end, which may indicate a read error. The chain carries TRBV11-2 and TRBJ2-1; 8 bases match TRBD2. Germline values: CDR1 SGHAT, CDR2 FQNNGV. The CDR3 consists of 16 residues. The CDR3 sequence: CASSLIGGGSYNERSF. The CDR3 DNA reads TGTGCCAGCAGCTTAATCGGGGGGGGCTCCTACAATGAGCGGTCCTTC.

As regards this clonotype: One junction end disagrees with the germline gene, perhaps due to a read error. The V and J genes are TRBV12-3 or TRBV12-4 and TRBJ1-3; D uncertain. The CDR3 extends over 14 amino acids. The CDR3: CASSSPGSGNSIYF. DNA for the CDR3: TGTGCCAGCAGTTCGCCTGGTTCTGGAAACAGCATATATTTT.